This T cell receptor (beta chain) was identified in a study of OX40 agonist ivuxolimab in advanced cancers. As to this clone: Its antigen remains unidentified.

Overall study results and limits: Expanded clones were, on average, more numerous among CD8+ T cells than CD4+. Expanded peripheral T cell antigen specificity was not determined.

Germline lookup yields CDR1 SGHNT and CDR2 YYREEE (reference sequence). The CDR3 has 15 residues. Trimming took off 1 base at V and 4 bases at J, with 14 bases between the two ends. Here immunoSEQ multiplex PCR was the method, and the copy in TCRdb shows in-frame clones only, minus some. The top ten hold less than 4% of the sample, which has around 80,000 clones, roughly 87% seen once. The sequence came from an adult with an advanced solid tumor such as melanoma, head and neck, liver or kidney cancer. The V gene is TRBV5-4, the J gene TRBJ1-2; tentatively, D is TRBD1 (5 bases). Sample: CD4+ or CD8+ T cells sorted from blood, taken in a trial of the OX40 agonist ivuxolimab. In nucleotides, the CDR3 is TGTGCCAGCAGCTTGTTCGGGGGAAACATCTATGGCTACACCTTC. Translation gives CASSLFGGNIYGYTF.